These 15 T cell receptor beta chains were sequenced from one sample in a study of patients and donors after allogeneic stem cell transplantation. MiXCR, applied by TCRdb to the RT-PCR reads, yields one record per CDR3 protein. Of some 880,000 distinct CDR3 sequences listed, about a sixth were seen once; the top ten hold 5.5% to 6.5%. Sequenced input: blood, either unsorted or a sorted T cell fraction (not recorded which). The receptors here all came from a human donor who was either an allogeneic HSCT recipient or a stem cell or donor lymphocyte infusion donor (not recorded which). It is not recorded whose cells these are; they may come from a transplant donor.

The chain recombines TRBV12-3 or TRBV12-4 with TRBJ1-3, with 8 bases that match TRBD1. This CDR3 is 17 amino acids long. The V segment lost 5 bases and the J segment 3 bases; nucleotides outside the gene matches: 12. The CDR3 here is CASSDRSGGAYGNTIYF. CDR3 DNA sequence: TGTGCCAGCAGTGACCGCTCAGGGGGCGCTTATGGAAACACCATATATTTT.

The V call is TRBV9, the J call TRBJ2-1; no reliable D call. CDR1 SGDLS and CDR2 YYNGEE come from the germline V gene. The CDR3 covers 17 residues. V was pared by 0 bases and J by 0 bases, with 13 bases between. As DNA, the CDR3 is TGTGCCAGCAGCGTAGAAGTAGAGTTTGTCTCCTACAATGAGCAGTTCTTC. Amino acid sequence: CASSVEVEFVSYNEQFF.

This chain connects TRBV20-1 to TRBJ2-7; D uncertain. The CDR3 contains 12 residues. V lost 3 bases and J 4 bases, leaving 10 bases between the germline ends. Germline V gene lookup returns CDR1 DFQATT and CDR2 SNEGSKA (reference sequence). CDR3 nucleotide sequence: TGCAGTGCTAGCAACTTCGAATACGAGCAGTACTTC. Translated: CSASNFEYEQYF.

This clonotype was detected a few times. V and J are TRBV20-1 and TRBJ2-7; 9 bases map to TRBD1. Per germline, CDR1 DFQATT and CDR2 SNEGSKA (reference sequence). V shed 0 bases, J shed 2 bases, and the junction held 5 bases outside the gene matches. The CDR3 length is 15 residues. The DNA of the CDR3 is TGCAGTGCTAGAGATTGGGACAGGGACACCTACGAGCAGTACTTC. Its translation: CSARDWDRDTYEQYF.

This clonotype turned up a few times. The chain carries TRBV29-1 and TRBJ1-5; TRBD1 matches 7 bases. After removal of 2 bases from V and 7 bases from J, the junction contained 5 bases not matched to a gene. Per germline, CDR1 SQVTM and CDR2 ANQGSEA. The CDR3 runs to 13 residues. The CDR3 DNA reads as TGCAGCGTTGAAATCAGGGGGGACCAGCCCCAGCATTTT. This gives the protein CSVEIRGDQPQHF.

This clonotype was seen more than once but under ten times. DNA of the CDR3: TGCAGTGCTCGATGGGGGGGCTCCAAGAGCTCCTACGAGCAGTACTTC. This translates into CSARWGGSKSSYEQYF. V usage is TRBV20-1 and J usage is TRBJ2-7, with D maybe TRBD2 (7 bases). CDR1 and CDR2 (germline): DFQATT, SNEGSKA (reference sequence). This CDR3 comprises 16 residues. The V end lost 5 bases, the J end lost 0 bases, and 20 bases lay between the germline ends.

This CDR3 reads CASSSTGYGELFF. For the CDR3, the DNA is TGTGCCAGCAGCTCCACAGGGTACGGGGAGCTGTTTTTT. The chain links TRBV7-3 to TRBJ2-2; TRBD1 might be the D (6 bases). Trimming left V 4 bases short and J 7 bases short, with 10 bases between. The V gene's germline CDR1 is SGHTA and CDR2 FQGTGA. The CDR3 spans 13 residues.

In its sample, this clonotype was seen many times. J is TRBJ2-4 and V is TRBV15; 11 nucleotides match TRBD1. The CDR3 loop spans 14 amino acids. V gave up 1 base and J gave up 7 bases; unmatched junction bases: 0. Germline CDR1 reads LNHNV; CDR2 reads YYDKDF (reference sequence). The CDR3 protein is CATSRGDRGNIQYF. The DNA of the CDR3 is TGTGCCACCAGCAGAGGGGACAGGGGGAACATTCAGTACTTC.

The chain is built from TRBV24-1 and TRBJ2-1; 8 bases are a match to TRBD2. This CDR3 has 12 residues. Germline V gene lookup returns CDR1 KGHDR and CDR2 SFDVKD. Trimming removed 9 bases from V and 5 bases from J; junction bases left unmatched: 2. CDR3 sequence (DNA): TGTGCCACCTCGGGGGGGGACAATGAGCAGTTCTTC. As protein: CATSGGDNEQFF.

This clonotype was observed a few times. The chain employs TRBV20-1 and TRBJ2-7, with TRBD1 matching over 9 bases. The germline CDR1 and CDR2 sequences are DFQATT and SNEGSKA (reference sequence). The CDR3 has 13 amino acids. Unmatched junction bases numbered 5, after V lost 5 bases and J lost 3 bases. CDR3: CSAAGQGYYEQYF. The CDR3 DNA is TGCAGTGCTGCCGGACAGGGGTACTACGAGCAGTACTTC.

This clonotype was counted only a few times. The chain recombines TRBV6-5 with TRBJ2-7; 12 bases are a match to TRBD2. Per germline, CDR1 MNHEY and CDR2 SVGAGI. The CDR3 sequence is 16 residues long. The J segment lost 6 bases and the V segment lost 0 bases, leaving 6 bases of the junction unmatched. CDR3 nucleotides: TGTGCCAGCAGTTACTCGACTAGCGGGAGCCTTGGCGAGCAGTACTTC. It translates to CASSYSTSGSLGEQYF.

The sample holds a few counts of this clonotype. The chain is built from TRBV7-3 and TRBJ1-1; the D gene is possibly TRBD1 (5 bases). This CDR3 is 14 amino acids long. V shed 0 bases and J shed 5 bases, with 10 bases lying between them. The V gene's germline CDR1 is SGHTA and CDR2 FQGTGA. The CDR3 loop is CASSLTPGITEAFF. The CDR3 nucleotides read TGTGCCAGCAGCTTAACCCCAGGGATAACTGAAGCTTTCTTT.

This clonotype was detected a few times. V is TRBV7-9 and J is TRBJ2-1, with D hard to call. This CDR3 region has 16 residues. Germline V gene lookup returns CDR1 SEHNR and CDR2 FQNEAQ (reference sequence). V shed 3 bases and J shed 5 bases, with 17 bases lying between them. The DNA for the CDR3 is TGTGCCAGCAGCTTCCCGGGCTACCGCCGCCACAATGAGCAGTTCTTC. It translates to CASSFPGYRRHNEQFF.

This clonotype has just a few counts. The chain carries TRBV12-3 or TRBV12-4 and TRBJ1-2; 7 bases fit TRBD1. Trimming took 2 bases from V and 6 from J; bases not matched to a gene: 9. This CDR3 has 15 residues. Written as DNA, the CDR3 is TGTGCCAGCAGTTTACCCCCTGGCAGGGGGGATGGCTACACCTTC. Amino acids: CASSLPPGRGDGYTF.

V is TRBV12-3 or TRBV12-4 and J is TRBJ2-1, with a weak D call TRBD2 (5 bases). V was shortened by 6 bases and J by 7 bases, with 16 bases between the two germline ends. The CDR3 is 14 residues long. CDR3 loop: CASSPGGGGNEQFF. CDR3 coding DNA: TGTGCCAGCAGCCCAGGCGGAGGAGGTAATGAGCAGTTCTTC.